A selection of T cell receptor beta chains follows, all from one sample in a study of cytomegalovirus exposure and HLA in healthy donors. Repertoires were generated with immunoSEQ multiplex PCR, while TCRdb's copy carries only in-frame clones and drops some. The sample has 100,000 to 150,000 clones; less than 85% are singletons. Sequencing was carried out using PBMCs. The receptor set was obtained from a female donor in good health and CMV-seronegative. CDR3s include the opening cysteine and the closing phenylalanine or tryptophan. A D gene is named only where the DNA matches it firmly. Not every row has a clone size; where given, it reads once, few, many or a size class.

abundance	d_gene	v_gene	j_gene	CDR3aa	CDR3nt
NA	NA	TRBV2	TRBJ1-5	CASTTQGYSNQPQHF	TGTGCCAGCACCACGCAGGGGTATAGCAATCAGCCCCAGCATTTT
NA	TRBD2	TRBV28	TRBJ2-3	CASSLWASGTSTDTQYF	TGTGCCAGCAGTTTATGGGCTAGCGGGACTAGCACAGATACGCAGTATTTT
NA	TRBD1	TRBV29-1	TRBJ2-5	CSVAGTGLQETQYF	TGCAGCGTTGCCGGGACAGGTCTTCAAGAGACCCAGTACTTC
once	NA	TRBV20-1	TRBJ2-5	CSARFLETQYF	TGCAGTGCTAGATTCCTTGAGACCCAGTACTTC
NA	TRBD1	TRBV15	TRBJ2-3	CATSRDRATDTQYF	TGTGCCACCAGCAGGGACAGGGCGACAGATACGCAGTATTTT
once	NA	TRBV5-6	TRBJ2-3	CASSLSQGYTDTQYF	TGTGCCAGCAGCTTGAGTCAGGGATACACAGATACGCAGTATTTT
once	TRBD1	TRBV13	TRBJ1-6	CASGTGESPLHF	TGTGCCAGTGGGACAGGGGAATCACCCCTCCACTTT
NA	NA	TRBV7-9	TRBJ2-3	CASSLAVTGLDTQYF	TGTGCCAGCAGCTTAGCCGTAACAGGGCTAGATACGCAGTATTTT
few	NA	TRBV5-6	TRBJ2-5	CASRSRHRDETQYF	TGTGCCAGCAGAAGCCGGCACAGGGATGAGACCCAGTACTTC
NA	NA	TRBV7-7	TRBJ2-5	CATSPRVQETQYF	TGTGCCACATCCCCCAGGGTCCAAGAGACCCAGTACTTC
NA	TRBD1	TRBV4-2	TRBJ2-7	CASTPRDRGTYEQYF	TGTGCCAGCACGCCCCGAGACAGGGGGACCTACGAGCAGTACTTC
NA	NA	TRBV4-1	TRBJ2-1	CASSQGTVNEQFF	TGCGCCAGCAGCCAAGGGACAGTCAATGAGCAGTTCTTC
NA	NA	TRBV19	TRBJ2-1	CASSARTGRGYNEQFF	TGTGCCAGTAGTGCGCGGACAGGACGGGGGTACAATGAGCAGTTCTTC
NA	NA	TRBV20-1	TRBJ1-2	CSATQGYGYTF	TGCAGTGCTACACAGGGATATGGCTACACCTTC
NA	TRBD1	TRBV19	TRBJ1-4	CASRPRQGTTNEKLFF	TGTGCCAGTAGGCCTAGACAGGGAACAACTAATGAAAAACTGTTTTTT
NA	TRBD2	TRBV11-3	TRBJ2-1	CASSLSGGEQFF	TGTGCCAGCAGCTTAAGCGGGGGAGAGCAGTTCTTC
NA	TRBD1	TRBV28	TRBJ1-1	CASSSPGQGATEAFF	TGTGCCAGCAGTTCCCCGGGACAGGGAGCCACTGAAGCTTTCTTT
NA	TRBD2	TRBV19	TRBJ2-7	CASNERENYEQYF	TGTGCCAGTAACGAGCGGGAAAACTACGAGCAGTACTTC
NA	NA	TRBV20-1	TRBJ1-1	CSARNQIEAFF	TGCAGTGCTAGAAATCAGATTGAAGCTTTCTTT
NA	NA	TRBV6-5	TRBJ2-7	CASRRSTYEQYF	TGTGCCAGCAGAAGAAGCACCTACGAGCAGTACTTC
once	TRBD1	TRBV6-1	TRBJ1-5	CASSTDRAGSQPQHF	TGTGCCAGCAGTACCGACAGGGCTGGCTCTCAGCCCCAGCATTTT
NA	NA	TRBV15	TRBJ2-2	CATSRPGAGELFF	TGTGCCACCAGCAGACCGGGGGCCGGGGAGCTGTTTTTT
NA	NA	TRBV28	TRBJ1-2	CASSLGGPGYTF	TGTGCCAGCAGTTTGGGGGGGCCTGGCTACACCTTC
NA	NA	TRBV28	TRBJ1-2	CASSSWIADNYGYTF	TGTGCCAGCAGTTCGTGGATAGCAGATAACTATGGCTACACCTTC
once	NA	TRBV7-9	TRBJ2-7	CASSLVSGVPYEQYF	TGTGCCAGCAGCTTAGTTTCGGGAGTCCCCTACGAGCAGTACTTC
NA	TRBD2	TRBV5-4	TRBJ2-1	CASSFIAGENNEQFF	TGTGCCAGCAGTTTTATAGCGGGAGAGAACAATGAGCAGTTCTTC
few	NA	TRBV18	TRBJ1-5	CASSPPGAGNQPQHF	TGTGCCAGCTCACCACCAGGGGCAGGGAATCAGCCCCAGCATTTT
NA	NA	TRBV5-3	TRBJ2-7	CARSPPRRGRVYEQYF	TGTGCCAGAAGCCCCCCCCGGCGGGGCAGGGTCTACGAGCAGTACTTC
NA	NA	TRBV29-1	TRBJ2-2	CSVPGVNTGELFF	TGCAGCGTCCCGGGGGTGAACACCGGGGAGCTGTTTTTT
NA	NA	TRBV30	TRBJ1-1	CAWSVPQGVHTEAFF	TGTGCCTGGAGTGTACCACAAGGAGTGCACACTGAAGCTTTCTTT
few	NA	TRBV9	TRBJ1-1	CASSARWGDTEAFF	TGTGCCAGCAGCGCCCGGTGGGGGGACACTGAAGCTTTCTTT
NA	NA	TRBV13	TRBJ2-1	CASSFRSGEVNEQFF	TGTGCCAGCAGCTTTCGGTCCGGGGAGGTGAATGAGCAGTTCTTC
NA	TRBD1	TRBV5-1	TRBJ1-1	CASSLVSRGRAANTEAFF	TGCGCCAGCAGCTTGGTTAGCAGGGGGCGCGCTGCGAACACTGAAGCTTTCTTT
NA	TRBD2	TRBV7-2	TRBJ2-2	CASSWTSGNTGELFF	TGTGCCAGCAGCTGGACTAGCGGGAACACCGGGGAGCTGTTTTTT
NA	TRBD1	TRBV7-9	TRBJ1-1	CASGQGFSTEAFF	TGTGCCAGCGGACAGGGCTTTAGCACTGAAGCTTTCTTT
once	TRBD1	TRBV5-1	TRBJ2-7	CASSLGPGTGAYEQYF	TGCGCCAGCAGCTTGGGCCCCGGGACAGGGGCCTACGAGCAGTACTTC
NA	TRBD2	TRBV6-1	TRBJ2-1	CASKGRPAGGPEQFF	TGTGCCAGCAAGGGCCGGCCAGCGGGAGGGCCTGAGCAGTTCTTC
NA	TRBD2	TRBV28	TRBJ2-7	CASKAGGPFSSGRSTTYEQYF	TGTGCCAGCAAGGCTGGGGGACCCTTTTCTAGCGGGAGGTCGACAACCTACGAGCAGTACTTC
NA	NA	TRBV6-5	TRBJ1-1	CASSYSTGLEAFF	TGTGCCAGCAGTTACTCAACCGGGTTAGAGGCTTTCTTT
NA	TRBD1	TRBV7-3	TRBJ1-2	CASSLYTGTGFDGYTF	TGTGCCAGCAGCTTATATACTGGGACAGGGTTCGATGGCTACACCTTC